The 13 T cell receptor beta chains in this list originate from one sample, sequenced in a study of T cells in Graves' hyperthyroidism and ophthalmopathy. The CDR3 regions of TCR beta were amplified from RNA transcripts. During a first-round RT-PCR of the TCR CDR3, the HTBI primer set was used. One entry per CDR3 protein, called by TCRdb with MiXCR from the multiplex PCR reads. The table lists roughly 400,000 distinct CDR3 sequences, around 25% of them singletons. The sequenced sample was blood. These receptors were obtained from a middle-aged man with Graves' hyperthyroidism.

There are a few counts of this clonotype. The J gene is TRBJ2-5, the V gene TRBV5-1; 9 bases are shared with TRBD2. With V trimmed by 0 bases and J by 4 bases, 7 bases remained unmatched. The CDR3 spans 16 residues. Germline V gene data show CDR1 as SGHRS and CDR2 as YFSETQ. CDR3 region: CASSLVNSGSRETQYF. The DNA for the CDR3 is TGCGCCAGCAGCTTGGTGAATAGCGGGAGCCGAGAGACCCAGTACTTC.

V usage is TRBV7-2 and J usage is TRBJ2-7, with 15 positions matching TRBD2. The V segment lost 7 bases and the J segment 1 base; nucleotides outside the gene matches: 11. Germline loops: CDR1 SGHTA, CDR2 FQGNSA. The CDR3 has 18 amino acids. As DNA, the CDR3 is TGTGCCAGCACCGTGGGACTAGCGGGAGGTCTGAGTTCCTACGAGCAGTACTTC. It is translated as CASTVGLAGGLSSYEQYF.

This rearrangement joins TRBV5-1 to TRBJ1-1; D possibly corresponds to TRBD1 (6 bases). Trimming took 0 bases from V and 6 from J, leaving 12 bases between them. Germline V gene sequence: CDR1 SGHRS, CDR2 YFSETQ. CDR3 length: 14 residues. CDR3 sequence reads: CASSLAGGGAEAFF. The CDR3 nucleotides read TGCGCCAGCAGCTTGGCCGGGGGGGGCGCTGAAGCTTTCTTT. Looking up the rest from reference TRBV5-1 and TRBJ1-1 gives the full variable domain: KAGVTQTPRYLIKTRGQQVTLSCSPISGHRSVSWYQQTPGQGLQFLFEYFSETQRNKGNFPGRFSGRQFSNSRSEMNVSTLELGDSALYLCASSLAGGGAEAFFGQGTRLTVV.

V gene TRBV11-2 combines with J gene TRBJ2-7; 11 bases agree with TRBD2. Trimming removed 0 bases from V and 5 bases from J; junction bases left unmatched: 9. The CDR3 runs 17 residues. The germline CDR1 and CDR2 sequences are SGHAT and FQNNGV. The CDR3 bases are TGTGCCAGCAGCTTAGAATGGAGACTAGCGGGAATGAACGAGCAGTACTTC. This encodes CASSLEWRLAGMNEQYF.

This clonotype has a handful of counts. The J gene is TRBJ1-5, the V gene TRBV10-3; D is unclear. This CDR3 has 12 amino acids. Germline V gives CDR1 ENHRY, CDR2 SYGVKD. V was shortened by 6 bases and J by 5 bases, with 8 bases between the two germline ends. The CDR3 DNA reads TGTGCCATCAGGGGTGAGTATCAGCCCCAGCATTTT. Translation: CAIRGEYQPQHF.

This clonotype has just a few counts. The CDR3 coding sequence is TGCGCCAGCAGCTTGGGGGTTTGGCGGGACGCAGATACGCAGTATTTT. As protein: CASSLGVWRDADTQYF. This chain uses TRBV5-1 with TRBJ2-3; D might be TRBD2 (6 bases). The CDR3 is made up of 16 amino acids. V lost 0 bases and J lost 4, with 15 bases in between. CDR1 and CDR2 (germline): SGHRS, YFSETQ.

This clonotype occurred a few times. The chain links TRBV5-1 to TRBJ2-2; 10 bases match TRBD2. From germline, CDR1 is SGHRS and CDR2 YFSETQ. The CDR3 contains 16 residues. J was trimmed by 4 bases and V by 4 bases; bases with no gene match: 7. The CDR3 loop is CASSPTSGMSTGELFF. The CDR3 DNA is TGCGCCAGCAGCCCTACTAGCGGGATGAGCACCGGGGAGCTGTTTTTT.

This clonotype was picked up many times. This sequence joins TRBV7-2 and TRBJ2-7; TRBD2 matches at 11 bases. Germline CDR1 is SGHTA and CDR2 is FQGNSA. V gave up 5 bases and J gave up 5 bases; unmatched junction bases: 20. There are 19 residues in the CDR3. The DNA for the CDR3 is TGTGCCAGCAGCCTAAAAGCCCAAAAACTAGCGGGAGTGAAGGACGAGCAGTACTTC. Protein product: CASSLKAQKLAGVKDEQYF.

This clonotype turned up a few times. The V call is TRBV12-3 or TRBV12-4, the J call TRBJ2-7; TRBD2 matches at 10 bases. This CDR3 has 14 residues. Losses at the gene ends were 6 bases for V and 0 bases for J; bases not matched to a gene: 2. The CDR3 is CASRLAGSSYEQYF. In DNA, the CDR3 is TGTGCCAGCAGACTAGCGGGGAGCTCCTACGAGCAGTACTTC.

This clonotype was seen many times. The chain uses TRBV12-3 or TRBV12-4 and TRBJ2-2; D uncertain. V was shortened by 1 base and J by 3 bases, with 3 bases between the two germline ends. The CDR3 is 13 amino acids. DNA of the CDR3: TGTGCCAGCAGTTTAGGGGACACCGGGGAGCTGTTTTTT. It specifies CASSLGDTGELFF.

This clonotype was seen only once. The rearrangement uses TRBV5-1 and TRBJ1-1, with D perhaps matching TRBD1 (6 bases). The V end lost 3 bases, the J end lost 1 base, and 16 bases lay between the germline ends. The CDR3 loop spans 16 amino acids. The V gene's germline CDR1 is SGHRS and CDR2 YFSETQ. CDR3 amino acids: CASSSLPTGSNTEAFF. In nucleotides, the CDR3 is TGCGCCAGCAGCTCCCTTCCGACAGGTTCGAACACTGAAGCTTTCTTT.

This clonotype was seen just once. The chain employs TRBV6-1 and TRBJ2-1; 8 bases line up with TRBD2. V shed 0 bases, J shed 1 base, and the junction held 5 bases outside the gene matches. Germline V CDR1 and CDR2: MNHNS, SASEGT. The CDR3 has 17 residues. This CDR3 is CASSEAGGGRSYNEQFF. Here the CDR3 DNA reads TGTGCCAGCAGTGAAGCGGGGGGCGGGAGGTCCTACAATGAGCAGTTCTTC.

This clonotype was counted many times. The chain couples TRBV11-2 to TRBJ2-3, with D unresolved. With 1 base removed from V and 9 bases from J, the gap between germline ends came to 11 bases. The length of the CDR3 is 13 residues. Germline loops: CDR1 SGHAT, CDR2 FQNNGV. The CDR3 here is CASSLVGQGTQYF. The CDR3 DNA reads TGTGCCAGCAGCTTAGTGGGCCAAGGAACGCAGTATTTT.